A selection of T cell receptor beta chains follows, all from one sample in a study of low-dose radiotherapy and immunotherapy resistance in tumors. TCRdb independently ran MiXCR on the reads; one entry per CDR3 protein. This sample carries 95,000 to 100,000 distinct CDR3 sequences, more than 20% of them seen once, and the ten largest clones take approximately 4%. This sample comprised PBMCs, obtained after low-dose radiotherapy plus immunotherapy. The receptors derive from a male donor with prostate cancer. CDR3s leave out the opening cysteine and the closing phenylalanine or tryptophan. Size is stated for part of the rows, as once, few or many counts, or as a class when the clone is expanded.

v_gene,abundance,CDR3aa
TRBV5-5,few,ASSLSQGDGYT
TRBV2,many,ASSGQENTGELF
TRBV3-1,few,ASCSTTGSAF
TRBV6-2/TRBV6-3,many,ASSSPGSYGYT
TRBV7-2,NA,ASTLNRGPNEKLF
TRBV27,few,ASSWTVDPDTAF
TRBV2,many,ASSYSGLRDSPLH
TRBV7-9,many,ASSPGLAGGADTQY
TRBV7-8,many,ASSLGRGTSGEQY
TRBV7-8,many,ASSLAPNPYEQY
TRBV5-1,many,ASRLGGGLGELF
TRBV4-1,NA,ASSQFSANYGYT
TRBV5-4,NA,ASSLGGPAGATGELF
TRBV9,few,ASSAWVGTVNTGELF
TRBV5-1,NA,ASSLNSYNEQF
TRBV30,few,AWRPFLAGGSGELF
TRBV10-3,many,AITQSDSLRGEAF
TRBV5-6,many,ASSPSASGAAFQY
TRBV3-1,many,ASSRGTGGNYEQY
TRBV7-2,many,ASSLGLAGGSETQY
TRBV21-1,many,ASSAHGRDGTNTGELF
TRBV20-1,NA,SASAGPYEQY
TRBV2,NA,ASSGDWGTYNEQF
TRBV7-9,many,ASSDGGGRYYGQY
TRBV28,few,ASSIRTGGREQF
TRBV19,many,ASSTGDNEQF
TRBV3-1,many,ASSQEGGATGELF
TRBV6-2/TRBV6-3,NA,ASSEPGRGDTQY
TRBV2,many,ASRKGQARPEQY
TRBV3-1,many,ASSQGPSSSQF
TRBV2,many,ASSETDGANVLT
TRBV6-2/TRBV6-3,many,ASSRRQGSYEQY
TRBV7-9,few,ASSAAPGLAGGYEQF
TRBV5-1,few,ASSLVPKNIQY
TRBV28,NA,ASSPAGALSYEQY
TRBV10-3,NA,AISPGQGEGYT
TRBV5-1,many,ASSLSGTSSNTGELF
TRBV3-1,many,ASSARTGTLYEQY
TRBV30,NA,AWGIAGIATDTQY
TRBV27,many,ATTDTNTGELF
TRBV2,many,ASSAPPAEAF
TRBV18,many,ASSPQSTGGEQY
TRBV2,NA,ASRDQGQISTDTQY
TRBV10-2,many,ASSVGAEAF
TRBV14,many,ASSQGPSSVSYEQY
TRBV18,many,ASSSREGRGYEQY
TRBV6-2/TRBV6-3,NA,ASSYEAGIHNEQF
TRBV2,many,ASRTGGRGNEQF
TRBV12-3/TRBV12-4,many,ASSLRMEAF